Reported below is one TCR beta chain. The data were obtained in a study of blood T cell repertoires in COVID-19. At the level of the study: The study drew acute and convalescent COVID-19 samples from the United States, Italy and Spain. T cells, B-cell-depleted T cells, or PBMCs provided the cDNA or gDNA that served as material.

Each participant's cohort was designated according to participant-reported clinical history. Cohort 3 donors were reported recovered after two negative PCRs, clearance, or symptom resolution. The data were produced by immunoSEQ multiplex PCR, yet TCRdb's version contains in-frame clones alone and is incomplete. The sample holds about 470,000 clones; approximately 90% are singletons and the top ten take roughly 0.7%. V lost 2 bases, J lost 5 bases, and 10 bases stayed unmatched. Germline V CDR1 and CDR2: MNHEY, SMNVEV (reference sequence). The CDR3 contains 16 residues. The gene calls are TRBV27 and TRBJ2-7, with TRBD1 matching over 9 bases. This TCR was sampled from a young woman who had recovered from COVID-19. The sample comprised PBMCs or T cells enriched from blood (not recorded which). The CDR3 DNA follows: TGTGCCAGCAGTTTACTAAGGGACAGGGACCTCCACGAGCAGTACTTC. It is translated as CASSLLRDRDLHEQYF.